The present entry profiles one T cell receptor beta chain with its context. Its target is unknown. With survey level as its setting, the immunoSEQ assay was v3.0. The study targeted 40,000-50,000 T-cell genomes per sample in sequencing. Sequencing used immunoSEQ multiplex PCR; TCRdb keeps in-frame clones, though not all of them. The table records roughly 14,000 clones, more than 65% of them present only once. These data belong to a study of long-term antiretroviral therapy in people with HIV. Study-wide points: From about 2003 to 2018, blood was obtained, possibly while participants received older ART regimens.

Each participant with HIV received care in the United States. Every specimen provided 1-10 million cryopreserved PBMC before DNA extraction took place. Material: unsorted PBMCs, obtained 3.1 years after starting antiretroviral therapy. The source is a man aged 35 to 55 with HIV.

The CDR3, as DNA: TGTGCCAGCAGCACTCCGGGATTGCTAGGCGGCTACACCTTC. It is translated as CASSTPGLLGGYTF. The chain joins TRBV9 to TRBJ1-2; D gene ambiguous. This CDR3 has 14 amino acids. Trimming took off 4 bases at V and 8 bases at J, with 18 bases between the two ends. Germline CDR1 SGDLS, CDR2 YYNGEE.